The clone carrying this T cell receptor (beta chain) was seen a single time. This sample includes further DNA sequences coding for the same CDR3. V lost 2 bases and J 6 bases, leaving 8 bases between the germline ends. The CDR3 loop spans 13 amino acids. Germline CDR1 LNHDA, CDR2 SQIVND (reference sequence). This record comes from a study of shared clonotypes between healthy human individuals. Using immunoSEQ multiplex PCR, the repertoire was profiled, and TCRdb retains in-frame clones only, with some absent. This sample has millions of clones; 93% occur once, and the top ten carry 0.3% to 0.4%. The sequence was obtained from a man in his late teens or twenties in good health. Some clones in this sample may be carry-over from other donors' samples. The chain uses TRBV19 and TRBJ1-5, with unresolved D. The sequenced sample was naive CD4+ T cells from PBMCs. Indicated subset: CD45RA+ positively selected. CDR3 in DNA: TGTGCCAGTAGTATACGGGGTCCTCAGCCCCAGCATTTT. Translation: CASSIRGPQPQHF.